This entry lists 22 T cell receptor beta chains sequenced from one sample in a study of T-cell memory formation after mild COVID-19. Each CDR3 protein is one row after TCRdb ran MiXCR on the 5' RACE reads. The sample lists under 600,000 distinct CDR3 sequences; about 20% were seen once. Sequencing was performed on PBMCs or a T cell subset sorted from them (not recorded which). These receptors originate from an adult woman who had mild COVID-19 (a few samples of this study predate the infection). Cell type and time point are not known.

This clonotype turned up a few times. In DNA form, the CDR3 reads TGCGCCAGCAGCTACCAACAGGGTGGGACAGATACGCAGTATTTT. This gives the protein CASSYQQGGTDTQYF. V is TRBV5-1 and J is TRBJ2-3; D is perhaps TRBD1 (6 bases). CDR1 SGHRS and CDR2 YFSETQ come from the germline V gene. This CDR3 spans 15 amino acids. Deletions cut 3 bases from V and 3 bases from J, with 14 bases between.

This clonotype was seen only a few times. The chain joins TRBV2 to TRBJ2-6, with no clear D. CDR1 is SNHLY, CDR2 FYNNEI, per germline. The CDR3 is made up of 15 amino acids. The V end was cut by 0 bases, the J end by 0 bases, with 3 bases between. CDR3 DNA sequence: TGTGCCAGCAGTGAAGCAGACTCTGGGGCCAACGTCCTGACTTTC. This sequence encodes CASSEADSGANVLTF.

The V and J genes are TRBV5-1 and TRBJ2-2; 8 positions agree with TRBD1. The CDR3 contains 15 residues. Trimming took 6 bases from V and 5 from J; bases not matched to a gene: 9. Looked up from germline, CDR1 is SGHRS and CDR2 is YFSETQ. The CDR3 DNA reads as TGCGCCAGCATCCCCGGGACAGGTTGGACCGGGGAGCTGTTTTTT. Its protein is CASIPGTGWTGELFF.

The table lists this clonotype with a few counts. The gene calls are TRBV20-1 and TRBJ2-1; D might be TRBD2 (6 bases). The CDR3 is 13 amino acids. Germline CDR1 DFQATT, CDR2 SNEGSKA (reference sequence). The CDR3 protein is CTFAGLRNNEQFF. The DNA for the CDR3 is TGCACCTTCGCGGGATTACGTAACAATGAGCAGTTCTTC.

This clonotype came up a few times. The rearrangement links TRBV5-1 to TRBJ2-7, with D tentatively TRBD1 (6 bases). Trimming took 0 bases from V and 5 from J, leaving 9 bases between them. Germline V gives CDR1 SGHRS, CDR2 YFSETQ. This CDR3 has 13 residues. The CDR3 protein is CASSLATGHEQYF. CDR3 DNA sequence: TGCGCCAGCAGCTTGGCTACAGGGCACGAGCAGTACTTC.

The chain joins TRBV7-2 to TRBJ2-7; D is possibly TRBD2 (5 bases). V was cut by 5 bases and J by 5 bases, with 16 bases left in between. CDR1 and CDR2 from the germline V gene are SGHTA and FQGNSA. The CDR3 consists of 14 residues. The CDR3 reads CASSQSGEVDEQYF. In DNA, the CDR3 is TGTGCCAGCAGCCAAAGCGGAGAGGTTGACGAGCAGTACTTC.

This sequence joins TRBV5-1 and TRBJ1-2, with D perhaps matching TRBD1 (5 bases). Germline-derived CDR1 and CDR2 are SGHRS and YFSETQ. Trimming took off 4 bases at V and 3 bases at J, with 16 bases between the two ends. The CDR3 has 15 amino acids. CDR3 nucleotides: TGCGCCAGCAGCCGCCGAGGGGAGGGTGACTATGGCTACACCTTC. Amino acids: CASSRRGEGDYGYTF.

The chain combines TRBV12-3 or TRBV12-4 with TRBJ2-2; a possible D gene is TRBD1 (6 bases). The CDR3 is 15 amino acids. Trimming removed 2 bases at V and 0 bases at J, with 7 bases between. The CDR3: CASSLNRANTGELFF. CDR3 nucleotides: TGTGCCAGCAGTTTAAACAGGGCGAACACCGGGGAGCTGTTTTTT.

CDR3 DNA: TGTGCCAGCAGCTTAGTACGGGGAAGTAACACCGGGGAGCTGTTTTTT. It encodes CASSLVRGSNTGELFF. This chain joins TRBV11-2 and TRBJ2-2, with D maybe TRBD2 (5 bases). V lost 1 base, J lost 2 bases, and 11 bases lay in between. The CDR3 sequence is 16 residues long. Germline V gene lookup returns CDR1 SGHAT and CDR2 FQNNGV.

The table lists this clonotype with a few counts. The gene calls are TRBV29-1 and TRBJ2-7, with unresolved D. V dropped 5 bases and J dropped 2 bases, with 10 bases sitting between them. The germline V gene has CDR1 SQVTM and CDR2 ANQGSEA. This CDR3 contains 12 residues. The CDR3 DNA is TGCAGCGTTAGCACTGTGACCTACGAGCAGTACTTC. Protein: CSVSTVTYEQYF.

In its sample, this clonotype was seen many times. The chain uses TRBV7-8 and TRBJ1-1, with TRBD1 identical over 9 bases. CDR1 is SGHVS, CDR2 FQNEAQ, per germline. The V gene end was trimmed by 1 base and the J gene end by 4 bases; junction bases not matched to a gene: 1. This CDR3 spans 14 amino acids. The CDR3 region has the DNA TGTGCCAGCAGCTTAGGGGACAGGGTCACTGAAGCTTTCTTT. Translating gives CASSLGDRVTEAFF.

The CDR3 region is CASSLGAVNTGELFF. The CDR3 nucleotides read TGTGCCAGCAGCTTAGGGGCGGTGAACACCGGGGAGCTGTTTTTT. The rearrangement uses TRBV11-3 and TRBJ2-2; D is undetermined. This CDR3 comprises 15 residues. The ends were cut back, 1 base at V and 1 base at J, with 7 bases in the middle. Germline V gene data show CDR1 as SGHNT and CDR2 as YENEEA.

This chain connects TRBV23-1 to TRBJ2-1; 7 bases fit TRBD2. TRBV23-1 has ORF status, its function being uncertain. The CDR3 has 12 amino acids. J gave up 5 bases and V 8 bases, and 3 bases lay outside the gene matches. CDR3 sequence (DNA): TGCGCCAGCGGGGAGGGACACAATGAGCAGTTCTTC. Protein: CASGEGHNEQFF.

The J gene is TRBJ2-7, the V gene TRBV5-5; no clear D. The CDR3 consists of 15 residues. Germline V gene data show CDR1 as SGHKS and CDR2 as YYEKEE (reference sequence). Trimming took off 0 bases at V and 1 base at J, with 11 bases between the two ends. The DNA of the CDR3 is TGTGCCAGCAGCTTGGGAGGAGCAGCTTCCTACGAGCAGTACTTC. Its protein product is CASSLGGAASYEQYF.

The chain carries TRBV12-3 or TRBV12-4 and TRBJ1-1, with D unclear. This CDR3 spans 14 amino acids. Trimming left V 3 bases short and J 1 base short, with 9 bases between. The CDR3 loop is CASSLDGENTEAFF. The CDR3 bases are TGTGCCAGCAGTTTGGACGGGGAGAACACTGAAGCTTTCTTT.

This clonotype was observed a few times. CDR3 sequence (DNA): TGTGCCAGCAGTTACTCGTGGGGGGCGGCGGGGACAGATACGCAGTATTTT. Its protein is CASSYSWGAAGTDTQYF. V is TRBV6-5 and J is TRBJ2-3; the D call may be TRBD1 or TRBD2 (6 bases each). The CDR3 length is 17 residues. The germline V and J ends were trimmed by 0 bases and 3 bases, with 16 bases remaining between them. Germline-derived CDR1 and CDR2 are MNHEY and SVGAGI.

The chain links TRBV10-3 to TRBJ1-2; 10 nucleotides align to TRBD1. The V and J ends lost 5 bases and 8 bases, in that order; junction bases with no gene match: 5. Germline CDR1 ENHRY, CDR2 SYGVKD. This CDR3 is built from 13 residues. The CDR3: CAISPGQGSGYTF. CDR3 nucleotides: TGTGCCATCAGTCCGGGACAGGGGAGCGGCTACACCTTC.

This clonotype was seen a handful of times. The J gene is TRBJ2-1, the V gene TRBV5-1; 16 nucleotides align to TRBD2. The germline gives CDR1 SGHRS, CDR2 YFSETQ. CDR3 length: 16 amino acids. V trimming: 4 bases; J trimming: 10 bases; junction bases outside the gene matches: 8. In DNA, the CDR3 is TGCGCCAGCAGCCCAGGGACTAGCGGGGGGGCCGGAGAGCAGTTCTTC. Its protein product is CASSPGTSGGAGEQFF.

The genes are TRBV20-1 and TRBJ2-1; D gene uncertain. The V and J ends lost 1 base and 2 bases respectively, with 12 bases between them. CDR1 and CDR2 (germline): DFQATT, SNEGSKA (reference sequence). CDR3 length: 15 amino acids. The CDR3 reads CSARVPARAYNEQFF. In DNA, the CDR3 is TGCAGTGCTAGAGTCCCCGCCCGGGCCTACAATGAGCAGTTCTTC.

There are a few counts of this clonotype. The chain uses TRBV7-8 and TRBJ2-3; tentatively, D is TRBD2 (6 bases). The CDR3 is 16 residues long. CDR1 SGHVS and CDR2 FQNEAQ come from the germline V gene. Between the trimmed V and J ends, which lost 3 bases and 2 bases, there was a span of 15 bases. The CDR3: CASSFRAGFLTDTQYF. Here the CDR3 DNA reads TGTGCCAGCAGCTTCCGCGCGGGGTTTCTCACAGATACGCAGTATTTT.

In regard to this clonotype: This CDR3 is missing its conserved last phenylalanine or tryptophan, likely due to a read error. The genes are TRBV5-1 and TRBJ2-1, with 8 bases that match TRBD1. CDR1 SGHRS and CDR2 YFSETQ come from the germline V gene. The length of the CDR3 is 14 residues. V trimming: 4 bases; J trimming: 6 bases; junction bases outside the gene matches: 6. The CDR3 DNA sequence: TGCGCCAGCAGCATGACAGGGGTTGGCAATGAGCAGTTCATC. Translated, it gives CASSMTGVGNEQFI.

The chain has TRBV24-1 and TRBJ2-3; 9 nucleotides line up with TRBD2. The length of the CDR3 is 14 residues. Germline V gene sequence: CDR1 KGHDR, CDR2 SFDVKD. J lost 4 bases, V lost 9 bases, and 7 bases had no gene match. CDR3 bases: TGTGCCACCGGGGTCGGCGGGGGGGCAGATACGCAGTATTTT. Translation gives CATGVGGGADTQYF.